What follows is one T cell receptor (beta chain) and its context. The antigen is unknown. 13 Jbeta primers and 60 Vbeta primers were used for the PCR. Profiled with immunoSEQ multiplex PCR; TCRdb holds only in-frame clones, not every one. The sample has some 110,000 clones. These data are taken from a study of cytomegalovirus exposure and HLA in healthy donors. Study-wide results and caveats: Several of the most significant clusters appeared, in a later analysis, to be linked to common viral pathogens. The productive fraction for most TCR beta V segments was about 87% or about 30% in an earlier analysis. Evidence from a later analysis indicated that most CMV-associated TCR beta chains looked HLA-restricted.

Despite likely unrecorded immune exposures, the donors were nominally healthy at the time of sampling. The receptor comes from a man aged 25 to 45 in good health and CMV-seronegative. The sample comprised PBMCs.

CDR3 residues: CASNRGGVRGTGELFF. The DNA of the CDR3 is TGCGCCAGCAACAGAGGGGGGGTTCGAGGCACCGGGGAGCTGTTTTTT. V and J are TRBV5-1 and TRBJ2-2, with D tentatively TRBD2 (7 bases). Looked up from germline, CDR1 is SGHRS and CDR2 is YFSETQ. Trimming took 6 bases from V and 4 from J, leaving 19 bases between them. This CDR3 has 16 amino acids. The whole variable domain, remainder taken from reference TRBV5-1 and TRBJ2-2, is KAGVTQTPRYLIKTRGQQVTLSCSPISGHRSVSWYQQTPGQGLQFLFEYFSETQRNKGNFPGRFSGRQFSNSRSEMNVSTLELGDSALYLCASNRGGVRGTGELFFGEGSRLTVL.